This T cell receptor (beta chain) is from a study of shared clonotypes between healthy human individuals. This CDR3 has 15 residues. V was pared by 5 bases and J by 2 bases, with 4 bases of the junction left unmatched. Germline loops: CDR1 MNHNS, CDR2 SASEGT. The method was immunoSEQ multiplex PCR; TCRdb's version includes in-frame clones alone and lacks a portion of them. The table lists 2 million to 3 million clones, 90% to 95% of them singletons. This clone was observed once. The TCR comes from a young man in good health. Some clones in this sample may be carry-over from other donors' samples. The rearrangement links TRBV6-1 to TRBJ2-7; 12 bases are a match to TRBD2. The sequenced sample consisted of naive CD4+ T cells from PBMCs. Subset given: CD45RA+ positively selected. CDR3 nucleotides: TGTGCCAGCAGTAGGGGACTAGCGGGTCCCTACGAGCAGTACTTC. Its protein product is CASSRGLAGPYEQYF.